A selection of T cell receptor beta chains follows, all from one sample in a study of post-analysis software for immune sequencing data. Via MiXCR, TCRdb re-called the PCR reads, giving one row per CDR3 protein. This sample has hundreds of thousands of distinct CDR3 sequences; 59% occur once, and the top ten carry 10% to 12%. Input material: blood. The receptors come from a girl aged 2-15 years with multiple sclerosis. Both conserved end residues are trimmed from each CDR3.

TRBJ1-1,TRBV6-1,ASRLTGTGYLMNTEAF
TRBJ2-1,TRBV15,ATSRDRGFGTSNEQF
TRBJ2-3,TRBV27,ASSLSISTDTQY
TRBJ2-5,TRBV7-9,ASSPGFKIGRETQY
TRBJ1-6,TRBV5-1,ASSLGSYNSPLH
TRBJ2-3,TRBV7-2,ASSLGWGRITDTQY
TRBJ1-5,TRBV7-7,ASSLVEDRGICNQPQH
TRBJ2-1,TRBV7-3,ASSSDWNNEQF
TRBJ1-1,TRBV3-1,ASSHGLPGGHTEAF
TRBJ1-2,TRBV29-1,SAEAGNYYGYT
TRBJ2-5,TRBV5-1,ASSAATGEGTQY
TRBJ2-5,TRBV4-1,ASSQGPAGTIQETQY
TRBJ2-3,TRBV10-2,ASSEAPTPTDTQY
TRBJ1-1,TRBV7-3,ASSTALNTEAF
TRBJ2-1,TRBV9,ASSVAGPTYNEQF
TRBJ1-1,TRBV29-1,SVDFPSQTLPNTEAF
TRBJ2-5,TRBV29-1,SFLQGKETQY
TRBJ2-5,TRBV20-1,SASPGQGGLQETQY
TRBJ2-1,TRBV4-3,ASSQGYEQF
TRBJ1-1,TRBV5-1,ASSPGRARNTEAF
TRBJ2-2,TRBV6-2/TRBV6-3,APYDRDGPLGELF
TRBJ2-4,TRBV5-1,ASSFLDWPDNIQY
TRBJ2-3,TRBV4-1,AGRGGGPRTDTQY
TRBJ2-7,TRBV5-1,ASSFGDNYSYEQY
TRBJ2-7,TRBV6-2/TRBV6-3,ASRRGDNLGIQY
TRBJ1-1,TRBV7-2,VSSLVRGRTNTEAF
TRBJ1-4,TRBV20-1,SAPGTGDEKLF
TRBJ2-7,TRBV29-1,SVDYRGAGETYKQY
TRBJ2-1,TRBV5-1,ASSMGEGQKEQF
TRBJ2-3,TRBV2,AGPGTPSTDTQY
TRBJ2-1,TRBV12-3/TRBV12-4,ASTMGAYNEQF
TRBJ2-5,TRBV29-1,SVSLGETQY